The entry below describes one T cell receptor (beta chain). Its antigen is not known. This CDR3 has 16 residues. The germline V gene encodes CDR1 SGHDT and CDR2 YYEEEE. After removal of 4 bases from V and 1 base from J, the junction contained 8 bases not matched to a gene. This entry belongs to a study of glioma-infiltrating T cells after dendritic cell vaccination. Study-wide background: Autologous tumor lysate was loaded overnight onto monocyte-derived dendritic cells grown 6 to 7 days with IL-4 and GM-CSF. Dendritic cell vaccine was injected intradermally three times, biweekly. Whole-study results and caveats: Higher pretreatment TIL content predicted longer progression-free time and survival.

No glioblastoma patient carried an isocitrate dehydrogenase mutation. TCRdb's copy holds only in-frame clones and misses some; the assay was immunoSEQ multiplex PCR. The sample consists of over 90,000 clones, about 85% of them appearing once. V gene TRBV5-6 combines with J gene TRBJ2-5; 9 bases line up with TRBD1. The sequencing here drew on blood, taken before dendritic cell vaccination. The source of this sequence is a human donor with glioblastoma. CDR3: CASSRPGTGSQETQYF. CDR3 DNA sequence: TGTGCCAGCAGCCGACCGGGGACAGGGAGCCAAGAGACCCAGTACTTC.